These 14 T cell receptor beta chains originate from one sample sequenced in a study of blood T cell dynamics during melanoma immunotherapy. Indicated time point: week 3, after first cycle of checkpoint inhibitor. Repertoires were generated with immunoSEQ multiplex PCR, while TCRdb's copy carries only in-frame clones and drops some. Here the sample spans some 5,600 clones, about 80% being singletons. The sample in question was blood, obtained from a patient treated with checkpoint blockade. These receptors were taken from a human donor with melanoma.

This clone was counted a few times. This chain links TRBV11-2 with TRBJ2-2, with a weak D call TRBD2 (6 bases). This CDR3 region has 15 residues. Germline CDR1 is SGHAT and CDR2 is FQNNGV. The V and J ends lost 7 bases and 1 base respectively, with 13 bases between them. CDR3 in DNA: TGTGCCAGCACTTTTTGGCGGGGGAACACCGGGGAGCTGTTTTTT. This encodes CASTFWRGNTGELFF.

The chain uses TRBV5-1 and TRBJ2-3, with D possibly TRBD1 on 5 matching bases. Per the germline V gene, CDR1 is SGHRS and CDR2 is YFSETQ. The CDR3 loop spans 16 amino acids. Trimming left V 4 bases short and J 3 bases short, with 18 bases between. The CDR3 DNA reads as TGCGCCAGCAGCCTCCTATTCCGACAGAGTACAGATACGCAGTATTTT. Translating it yields CASSLLFRQSTDTQYF.

This clone has just a few counts. The gene calls are TRBV5-1 and TRBJ2-7; no clear D gene. Germline V gene sequence: CDR1 SGHRS, CDR2 YFSETQ. The CDR3 contains 13 residues. Trimming cost V 1 base and J 0 bases, with 5 bases left between them. CDR3 amino acids: CASSLRPSYEQYF. The CDR3 DNA reads as TGCGCCAGCAGCTTGAGGCCCTCCTACGAGCAGTACTTC.

This clone appeared a single time. The genes are TRBV6-5 and TRBJ1-3; D gene uncertain. CDR3 length: 15 amino acids. The germline V gene encodes CDR1 MNHEY and CDR2 SVGAGI. V lost 10 bases, J lost 0 bases, and 16 bases lay in between. This CDR3 reads CATSPRVYSGNTIYF. The CDR3 DNA is TGTGCCACCTCTCCGAGGGTTTACTCTGGAAACACCATATATTTT.

The chain is built from TRBV6-4 and TRBJ1-1; perhaps TRBD1 as D (5 bases). Per the germline V gene, CDR1 is MRHNA and CDR2 is SNTAGT. CDR3 length: 10 amino acids. The CDR3 DNA follows: TGTGCTCAGGGAGGCACTGAAGCTTTCTTT. Amino acids: CAQGGTEAFF.

The rearrangement joins TRBV10-3 to TRBJ2-3, with 10 nucleotides matching TRBD2. Trimming cost V 3 bases and J 2 bases; bases outside gene matches: 5. This CDR3 has 16 residues. Germline-derived CDR1 and CDR2 are ENHRY and SYGVKD. The CDR3 loop reads CAISDLAGALTDTQYF. Here the CDR3 DNA reads TGTGCCATCAGTGATCTAGCGGGAGCCCTCACAGATACGCAGTATTTT.

The J gene is TRBJ1-1, the V gene TRBV11-2; D is undetermined. CDR1 is SGHAT, CDR2 FQNNGV, per germline. This CDR3 has 14 residues. Trimming removed 1 base from V and 4 bases from J, with 10 bases in between. CDR3 sequence (DNA): TGTGCCAGCAGCTTAGTTGGGTCAGGCACTGAAGCTTTCTTT. Translated: CASSLVGSGTEAFF.

This chain joins TRBV11-2 and TRBJ2-2; D might be TRBD2 (5 bases). Germline lookup yields CDR1 SGHAT and CDR2 FQNNGV. The V end lost 0 bases, the J end lost 5 bases, and 10 bases lay between the germline ends. The length of the CDR3 is 15 residues. In nucleotides, the CDR3 is TGTGCCAGCAGCTTAGATCTGGGCGGGACCGGGGAGCTGTTTTTT. This encodes CASSLDLGGTGELFF.

Only a few counts were recorded for this clone. The V gene is TRBV6-1, the J gene TRBJ2-7; TRBD2 aligns across 11 bases. This CDR3 spans 15 amino acids. The V segment lost 10 bases and the J segment 6 bases; nucleotides outside the gene matches: 14. CDR1 is MNHNS, CDR2 SASEGT, per germline. CDR3 residues: CATISGRARLSEQYF. The CDR3, as DNA: TGTGCCACCATTAGCGGGAGGGCCCGCTTGAGCGAGCAGTACTTC.

V gene TRBV7-9 combines with J gene TRBJ1-2; perhaps TRBD1 as D (5 bases). Germline assignment: CDR1 SEHNR and CDR2 FQNEAQ (reference sequence). V gave up 5 bases and J gave up 5 bases, with 18 bases separating them. This CDR3 is 15 amino acids long. The CDR3: CASSPQARAWYGYTF. The DNA for the CDR3 is TGTGCCAGCAGCCCCCAAGCCAGGGCTTGGTATGGCTACACCTTC.

The rearrangement links TRBV6-5 to TRBJ2-2, with TRBD2 matching 8 bases. V was clipped by 10 bases and J by 7 bases; unmatched bases: 14. CDR1 is MNHEY and CDR2 is SVGAGI in the germline V gene. This CDR3 spans 15 amino acids. The CDR3 DNA sequence: TGTGCCACCACCCCCCCCAGCGGGGGTGGCGGGGAGCTGTTTTTT. Encoded protein: CATTPPSGGGGELFF.

The gene calls are TRBV10-3 and TRBJ2-7, with D possibly called TRBD1 or TRBD2 (5 bases each). The CDR3 covers 12 residues. Trimming removed 9 bases from V and 3 bases from J, with 12 bases in between. Germline CDR1 reads ENHRY; CDR2 reads SYGVKD. For the CDR3, the DNA is TGTGCCATTGGGACCCAGGGCTACGAGCAGTACTTC. The encoded protein is CAIGTQGYEQYF.

V gene TRBV7-6 combines with J gene TRBJ2-7; D assignment may be TRBD1 or TRBD2 (5 bases each). This CDR3 is built from 12 residues. Trimming removed 1 base from V and 5 bases from J, with 6 bases in between. The germline V gene has CDR1 SGHVS and CDR2 FNYEAQ. CDR3: CASSLVGDEQYF. CDR3 DNA sequence: TGTGCCAGCAGCTTAGTGGGGGACGAGCAGTACTTC.

V and J are TRBV4-2 and TRBJ2-1; 14 positions agree with TRBD2. Germline V gene sequence: CDR1 LGHNA, CDR2 YNFKEQ. V was pared by 0 bases and J by 4 bases, with 5 bases of the junction left unmatched. The CDR3 sequence is 18 residues long. CDR3 bases: TGTGCCAGCAGCCAAGATGGGTGGACTAGCGGGGGGTACAATGAGCAGTTCTTC. It yields the protein CASSQDGWTSGGYNEQFF.